Listed below are T cell receptor beta chains from one sample, sequenced in a study of shared clonotypes between healthy human individuals. Repertoires were generated with immunoSEQ multiplex PCR, while TCRdb's copy carries only in-frame clones and drops some. The sample holds approximately 980,000 clones, roughly 72% seen once. Sequenced sample: memory CD4+ T cells sorted from blood. These receptors came from a man aged 18 to 35 in good health. Each CDR3 is given without its conserved first and last residue.

v_call cdr3_aa
TRBV20-1 SGKRNEKLF
TRBV20-1 SAQLLYGYT
TRBV27 ASSMGQGVEAF
TRBV6-1 ASSEAGTGTPQH
TRBV5-1 ASSYGPQGDTQY
TRBV28 ASSYRGANVLT
TRBV28 ASSPPAYEQY
TRBV6-1 ASSEVYLAGRTDTQY
TRBV7-2 ASQGASGAGELF
TRBV2 ASSRLKSNSPLH
TRBV6-4 ASSDPNGLLPYEQY
TRBV7-3 ASSPKRDRMNTEAF
TRBV10-2 ASSESARAYNEQF
TRBV6-4 ASSPGGDTQY
TRBV6-1 ASKSQGAYNEQF
TRBV18 ASSLGVEVYNEQF
TRBV5-1 ASSSGLAVLYEQY
TRBV25-1 ASSETGLMVGTLH
TRBV28 ASSLSGGNTIY
TRBV25-1 ASSENRRNTEAF
TRBV5-5 ASSLATEAF
TRBV5-4 ASSLPGQRGDEKLF
TRBV7-7 ASSANAAGDTQY
TRBV7-7 ASSSMGGGETQY
TRBV27 ASKQGVLVGTDTQY
TRBV13 ASSLKGTGGSEQF
TRBV5-1 ASSRSSETQY
TRBV5-1 ASSRTSDRGLNEQF
TRBV30 AWEQTGKDEQY
TRBV7-9 ASSAGGRGKLF
TRBV5-1 ASSLNIGGQETQY
TRBV5-1 ASRKEGTSGNTDTQY
TRBV10-3 AIKGASTEAF
TRBV5-1 ASSPGTGVTEAF